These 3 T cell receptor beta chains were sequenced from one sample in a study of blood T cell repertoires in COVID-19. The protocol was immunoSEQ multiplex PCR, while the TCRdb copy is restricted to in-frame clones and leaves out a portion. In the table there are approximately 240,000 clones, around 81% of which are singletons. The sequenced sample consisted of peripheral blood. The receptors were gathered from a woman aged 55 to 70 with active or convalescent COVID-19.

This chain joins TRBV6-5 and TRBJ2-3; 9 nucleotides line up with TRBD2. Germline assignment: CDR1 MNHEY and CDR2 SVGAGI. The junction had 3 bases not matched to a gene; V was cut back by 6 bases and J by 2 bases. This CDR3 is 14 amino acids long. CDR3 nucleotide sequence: TGTGCCAGCAGGGAGCGGGGGGCCACAGATACGCAGTATTTT. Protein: CASRERGATDTQYF.

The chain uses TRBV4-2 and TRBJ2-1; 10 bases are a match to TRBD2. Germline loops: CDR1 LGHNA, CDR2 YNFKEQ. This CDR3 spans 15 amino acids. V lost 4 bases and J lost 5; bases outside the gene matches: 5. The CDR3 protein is CASSLRLAGNNEQFF. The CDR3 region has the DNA TGTGCCAGCAGCCTACGACTAGCGGGCAACAATGAGCAGTTCTTC.

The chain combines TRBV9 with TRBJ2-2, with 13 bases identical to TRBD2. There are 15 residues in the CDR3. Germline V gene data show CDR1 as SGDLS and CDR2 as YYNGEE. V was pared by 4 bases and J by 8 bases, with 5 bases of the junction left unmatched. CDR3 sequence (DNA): TGTGCCAGCAGCACGCGACTAGCGGGAGGAGGGGAGCTGTTTTTT. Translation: CASSTRLAGGGELFF. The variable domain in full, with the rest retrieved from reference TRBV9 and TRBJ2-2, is DSGVTQTPKHLITATGQRVTLRCSPRSGDLSVYWYQQSLDQGLQFLIQYYNGEERAKGNILERFSAQQFPDLHSELNLSSLELGDSALYFCASSTRLAGGGELFFGEGSRLTVL.